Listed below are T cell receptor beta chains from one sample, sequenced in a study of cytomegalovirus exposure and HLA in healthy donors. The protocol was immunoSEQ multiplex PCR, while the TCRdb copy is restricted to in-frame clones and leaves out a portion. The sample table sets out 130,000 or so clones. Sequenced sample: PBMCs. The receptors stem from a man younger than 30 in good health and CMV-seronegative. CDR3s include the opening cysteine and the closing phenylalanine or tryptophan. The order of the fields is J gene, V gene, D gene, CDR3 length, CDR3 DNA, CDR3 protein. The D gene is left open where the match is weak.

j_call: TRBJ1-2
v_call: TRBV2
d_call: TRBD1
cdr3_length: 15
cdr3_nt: TGTGCCAGCAGTGAATTGGGGACAGGGGGCTATGGCTACACCTTC
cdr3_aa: CASSELGTGGYGYTF

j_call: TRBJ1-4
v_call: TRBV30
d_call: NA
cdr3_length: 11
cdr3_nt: TGTGCCTTCGCGGAAGGTGAAAAACTGTTTTTT
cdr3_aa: CAFAEGEKLFF

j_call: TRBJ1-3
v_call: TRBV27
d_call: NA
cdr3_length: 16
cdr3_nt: TGTGCCAGGCTATTCCGGGGGTACTTCTCTGGAAACACCATATATTTT
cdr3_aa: CARLFRGYFSGNTIYF

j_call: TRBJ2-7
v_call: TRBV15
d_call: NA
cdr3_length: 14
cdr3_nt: TGTGCCACCAGCAGAGATCTCGAGGGATACGAGCAGTACTTC
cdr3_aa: CATSRDLEGYEQYF

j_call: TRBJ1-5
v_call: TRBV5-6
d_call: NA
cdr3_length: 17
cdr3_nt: TGTGCCAGCAGCTTGGCCGGGGGGCTCCTTAGCAATCAGCCCCAGCATTTT
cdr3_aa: CASSLAGGLLSNQPQHF

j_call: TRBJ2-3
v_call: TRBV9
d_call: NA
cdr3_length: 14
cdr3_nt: TGTGCCAGCAGCGGAGCCCCAGGTTCAGATACGCAGTATTTT
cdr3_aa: CASSGAPGSDTQYF

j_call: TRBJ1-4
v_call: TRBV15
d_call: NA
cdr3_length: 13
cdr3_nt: TGTGCCACCAGCACAGGGGCATGGGAAAAACTGTTTTTT
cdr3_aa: CATSTGAWEKLFF

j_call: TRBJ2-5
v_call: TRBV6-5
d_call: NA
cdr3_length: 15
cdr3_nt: TGTGCCAGCAGTACACAGGGTAGCGGGCAAGAGACCCAGTACTTC
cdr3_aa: CASSTQGSGQETQYF

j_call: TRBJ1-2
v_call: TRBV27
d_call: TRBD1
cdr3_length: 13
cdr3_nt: TGTGCCAGCAGTCTGGACAGGGCATATGGCTACACCTTC
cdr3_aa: CASSLDRAYGYTF

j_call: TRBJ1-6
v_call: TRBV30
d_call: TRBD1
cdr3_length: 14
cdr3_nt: TGTGCCTGGAGCCAGGGACAGGATAATTCACCCCTCCACTTT
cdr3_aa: CAWSQGQDNSPLHF

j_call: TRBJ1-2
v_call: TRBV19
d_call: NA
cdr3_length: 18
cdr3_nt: TGTGCCAGTAGTCTCGGTTTGGGGCAGGGTTACTTGGGCTATGGCTACACCTTC
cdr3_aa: CASSLGLGQGYLGYGYTF

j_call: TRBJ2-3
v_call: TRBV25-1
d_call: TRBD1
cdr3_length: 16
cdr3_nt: TGTGCCAGCAGTGGAAGGGACAGCCTTGATAAAGATACGCAGTATTTT
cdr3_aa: CASSGRDSLDKDTQYF

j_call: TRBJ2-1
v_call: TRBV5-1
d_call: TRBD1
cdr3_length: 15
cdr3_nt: TGCGCCAGCAGCCGGACAGGGCAAGAGGGCAATGAGCAGTTCTTC
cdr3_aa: CASSRTGQEGNEQFF

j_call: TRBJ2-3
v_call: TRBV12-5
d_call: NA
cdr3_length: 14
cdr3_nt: TGTGCTAGTGGTTCCATCTTGGAGGGAGATACGCAGTATTTT
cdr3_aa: CASGSILEGDTQYF

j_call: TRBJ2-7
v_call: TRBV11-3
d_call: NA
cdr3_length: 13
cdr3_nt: TGTGCCAGCAGCCCAGCCACGGGGAGAGAGCAGTACTTC
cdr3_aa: CASSPATGREQYF

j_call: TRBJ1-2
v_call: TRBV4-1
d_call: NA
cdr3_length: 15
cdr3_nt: TGCGCCAGCAGCCAAGATGACACCTTAATTCTTGGCTACACCTTC
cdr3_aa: CASSQDDTLILGYTF

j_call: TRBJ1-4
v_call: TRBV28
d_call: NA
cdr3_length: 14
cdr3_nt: TGTGCCAGCAGTGTGGACAGCGTAAATGAAAAACTGTTTTTT
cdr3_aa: CASSVDSVNEKLFF

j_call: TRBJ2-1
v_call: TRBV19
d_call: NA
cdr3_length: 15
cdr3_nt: TGTGCCAGTAGACCGGGATCAAGCAACTACAATGAGCAGTTCTTC
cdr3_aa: CASRPGSSNYNEQFF

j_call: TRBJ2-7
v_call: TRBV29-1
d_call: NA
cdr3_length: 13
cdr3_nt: TGCAGCGTTCTACAGGGTGGGTCCTACGAGCAGTACTTC
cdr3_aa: CSVLQGGSYEQYF

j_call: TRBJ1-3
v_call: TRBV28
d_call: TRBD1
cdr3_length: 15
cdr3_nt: TGTGCCAGTCGACAGGGTACTTTGGCTGGAAACACCATATATTTT
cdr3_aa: CASRQGTLAGNTIYF

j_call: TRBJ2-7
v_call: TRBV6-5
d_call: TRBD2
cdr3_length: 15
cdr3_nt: TGTGCCAGCAGTTACTCCTCTAGCGGGGGTTACGAGCAGTACTTC
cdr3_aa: CASSYSSSGGYEQYF

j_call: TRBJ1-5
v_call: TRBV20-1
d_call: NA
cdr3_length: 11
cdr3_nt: TGCAGTGCTAGAGGGCAGGGACCCCAGCATTTT
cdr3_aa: CSARGQGPQHF

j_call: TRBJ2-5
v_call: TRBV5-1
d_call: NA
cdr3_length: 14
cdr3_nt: TGCGCCAGCAGCTTATCGACTAGGGAGGAGACCCAGTACTTC
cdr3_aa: CASSLSTREETQYF

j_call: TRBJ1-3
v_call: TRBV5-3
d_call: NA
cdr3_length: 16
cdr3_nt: TGTGCCAGAAGCTCCGGTAAGGACTCAACTGGAAACACCATATATTTT
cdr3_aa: CARSSGKDSTGNTIYF

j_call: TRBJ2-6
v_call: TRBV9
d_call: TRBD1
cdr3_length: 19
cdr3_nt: TGTGCCAGCAGCGTATCCGGGACAGGGGCCATCTCTGGGGCCAACGTCCTGACTTTC
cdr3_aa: CASSVSGTGAISGANVLTF

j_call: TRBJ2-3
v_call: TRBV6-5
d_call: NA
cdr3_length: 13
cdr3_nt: TGTGCCAGCAGTTACCCGAGCACAGATACGCAGTATTTT
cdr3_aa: CASSYPSTDTQYF

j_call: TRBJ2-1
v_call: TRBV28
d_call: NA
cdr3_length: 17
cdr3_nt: TGTGCCAGCAGTAACCCCGGTCGGACAGAGTTCTACAATGAGCAGTTCTTC
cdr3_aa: CASSNPGRTEFYNEQFF